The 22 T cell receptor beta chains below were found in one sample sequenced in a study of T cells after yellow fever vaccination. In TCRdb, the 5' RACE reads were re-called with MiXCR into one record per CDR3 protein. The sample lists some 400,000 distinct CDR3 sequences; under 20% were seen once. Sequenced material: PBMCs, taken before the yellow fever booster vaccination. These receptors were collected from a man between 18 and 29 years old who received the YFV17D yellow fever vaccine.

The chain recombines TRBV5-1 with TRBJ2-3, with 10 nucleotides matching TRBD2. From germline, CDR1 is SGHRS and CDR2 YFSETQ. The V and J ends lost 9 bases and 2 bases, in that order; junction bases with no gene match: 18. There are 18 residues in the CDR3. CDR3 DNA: TGCGCCACCAAGGGGATCGAAACTAGCGGGGTATTCACAGATACGCAGTATTTT. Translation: CATKGIETSGVFTDTQYF.

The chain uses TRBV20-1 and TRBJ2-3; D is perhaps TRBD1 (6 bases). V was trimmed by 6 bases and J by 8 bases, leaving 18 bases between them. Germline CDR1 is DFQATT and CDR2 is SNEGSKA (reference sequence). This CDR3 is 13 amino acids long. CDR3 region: CSAAWQGQTTQYF. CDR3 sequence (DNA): TGCAGTGCCGCGTGGCAGGGGCAGACTACGCAGTATTTT.

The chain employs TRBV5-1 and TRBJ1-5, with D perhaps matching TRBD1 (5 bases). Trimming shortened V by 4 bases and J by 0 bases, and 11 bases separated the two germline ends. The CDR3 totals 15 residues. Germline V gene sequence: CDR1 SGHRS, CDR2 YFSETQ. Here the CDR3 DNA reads TGCGCCAGCAGCCCCAGGGCTTATAGCAATCAGCCCCAGCATTTT. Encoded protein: CASSPRAYSNQPQHF.

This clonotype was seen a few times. Here the CDR3 DNA reads TGTGCCAGCACCAGGGGGGGGGCAAGAGATACGCAGTATTTT. Protein product: CASTRGGARDTQYF. The chain employs TRBV7-2 and TRBJ2-3; D is tentatively TRBD1 or TRBD2 (7 bases each). Trimming removed 7 bases at V and 5 bases at J, with 16 bases between. This CDR3 contains 14 residues. CDR1 and CDR2 (germline): SGHTA, FQGNSA.

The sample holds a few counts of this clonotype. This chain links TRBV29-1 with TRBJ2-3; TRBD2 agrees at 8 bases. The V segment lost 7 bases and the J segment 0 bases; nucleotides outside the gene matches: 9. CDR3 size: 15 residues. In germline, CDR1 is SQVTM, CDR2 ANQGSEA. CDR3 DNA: TGCAGCGCCGGGAGGGCTTCACCTAGCACAGATACGCAGTATTTT. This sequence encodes CSAGRASPSTDTQYF.

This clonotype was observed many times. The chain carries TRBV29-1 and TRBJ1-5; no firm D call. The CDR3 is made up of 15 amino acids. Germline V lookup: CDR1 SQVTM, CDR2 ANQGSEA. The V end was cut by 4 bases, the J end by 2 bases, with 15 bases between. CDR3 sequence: CSVADGLIGNQPQHF. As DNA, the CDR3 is TGCAGCGTTGCGGACGGTCTAATTGGCAATCAGCCCCAGCATTTT.

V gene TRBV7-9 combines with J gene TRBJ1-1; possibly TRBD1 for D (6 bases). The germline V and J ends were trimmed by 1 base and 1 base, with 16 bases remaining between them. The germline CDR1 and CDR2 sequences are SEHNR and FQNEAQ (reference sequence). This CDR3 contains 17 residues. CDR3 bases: TGTGCCAGCAGCTTAGATGGGGGTCCAGGGGCGAACACTGAAGCTTTCTTT. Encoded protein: CASSLDGGPGANTEAFF.

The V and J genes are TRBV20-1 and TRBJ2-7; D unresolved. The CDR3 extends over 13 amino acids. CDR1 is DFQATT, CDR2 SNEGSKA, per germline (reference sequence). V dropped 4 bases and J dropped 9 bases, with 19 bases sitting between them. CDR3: CSATEDGNPTQYF. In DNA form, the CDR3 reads TGCAGTGCTACCGAGGACGGTAATCCCACGCAGTACTTC.

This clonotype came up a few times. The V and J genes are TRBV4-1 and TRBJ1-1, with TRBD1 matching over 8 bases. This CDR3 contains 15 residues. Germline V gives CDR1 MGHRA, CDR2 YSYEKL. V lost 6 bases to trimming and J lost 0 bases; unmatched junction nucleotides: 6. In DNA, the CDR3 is TGCGCCAGCAGGCCCCGGGACAGGCTGAACACTGAAGCTTTCTTT. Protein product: CASRPRDRLNTEAFF.

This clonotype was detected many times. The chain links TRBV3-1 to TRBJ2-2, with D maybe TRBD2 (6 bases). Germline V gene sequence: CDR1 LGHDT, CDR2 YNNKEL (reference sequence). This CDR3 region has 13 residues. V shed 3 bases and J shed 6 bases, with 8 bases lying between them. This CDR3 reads CASSHRDSGELFF. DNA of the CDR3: TGTGCCAGCAGCCATAGGGACTCCGGGGAGCTGTTTTTT. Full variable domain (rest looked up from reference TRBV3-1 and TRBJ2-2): DTAVSQTPKYLVTQMGNDKSIKCEQNLGHDTMYWYKQDSKKFLKIMFSYNNKELIINETVPNRFSPKSPDKAHLNLHINSLELGDSAVYFCASSHRDSGELFFGEGSRLTVL.

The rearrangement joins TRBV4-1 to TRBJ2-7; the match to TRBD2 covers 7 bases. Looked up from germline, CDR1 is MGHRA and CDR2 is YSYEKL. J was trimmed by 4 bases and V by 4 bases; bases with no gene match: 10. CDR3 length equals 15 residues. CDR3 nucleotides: TGCGCCAGCAGCCGTCCAGGGCGGGAGCTATACGAGCAGTACTTC. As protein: CASSRPGRELYEQYF.

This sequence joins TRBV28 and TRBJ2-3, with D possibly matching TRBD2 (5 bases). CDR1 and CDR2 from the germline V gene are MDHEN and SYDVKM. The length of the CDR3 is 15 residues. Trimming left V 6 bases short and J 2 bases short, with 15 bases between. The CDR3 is CASRNDYTNTDTQYF. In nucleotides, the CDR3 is TGTGCCAGCAGAAACGACTACACCAACACAGATACGCAGTATTTT.

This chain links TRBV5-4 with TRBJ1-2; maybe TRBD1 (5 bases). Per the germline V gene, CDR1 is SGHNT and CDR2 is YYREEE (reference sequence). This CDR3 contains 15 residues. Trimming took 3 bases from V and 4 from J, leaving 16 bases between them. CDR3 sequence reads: CASSSPDKAPYGYTF. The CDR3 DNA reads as TGTGCCAGCAGCTCTCCGGACAAGGCCCCCTATGGCTACACCTTC.

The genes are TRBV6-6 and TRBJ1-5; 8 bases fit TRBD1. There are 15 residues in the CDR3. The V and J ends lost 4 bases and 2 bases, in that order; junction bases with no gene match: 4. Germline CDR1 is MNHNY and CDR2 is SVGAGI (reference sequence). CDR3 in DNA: TGTGCCAGCAGTTGGACAGGGATTGGCAATCAGCCCCAGCATTTT. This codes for CASSWTGIGNQPQHF.

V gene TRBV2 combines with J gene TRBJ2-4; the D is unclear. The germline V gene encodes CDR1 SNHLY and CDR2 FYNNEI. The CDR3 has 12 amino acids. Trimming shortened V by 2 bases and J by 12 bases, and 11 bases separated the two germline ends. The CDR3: CASSELRWSQYF. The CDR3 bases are TGTGCCAGCAGTGAACTCCGGTGGAGTCAGTACTTC.

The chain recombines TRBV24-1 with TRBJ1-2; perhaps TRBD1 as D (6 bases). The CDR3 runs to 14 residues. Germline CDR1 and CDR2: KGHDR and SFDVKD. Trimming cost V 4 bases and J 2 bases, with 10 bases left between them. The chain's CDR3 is CATSDLDRNYGYTF. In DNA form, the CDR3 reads TGTGCCACCAGTGACCTGGACAGAAACTATGGCTACACCTTC.

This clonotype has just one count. The CDR3 spells CASSQDSPSYEQYF. Here the CDR3 DNA reads TGCGCCAGCAGCCAAGATTCACCGAGCTACGAGCAGTACTTC. The V and J genes are TRBV4-3 and TRBJ2-7; D gene uncertain. CDR3 size: 14 residues. Germline assignment: CDR1 LGHNA and CDR2 YSLEER. Trimming stripped 0 bases from V and 3 bases from J, with 9 bases between.

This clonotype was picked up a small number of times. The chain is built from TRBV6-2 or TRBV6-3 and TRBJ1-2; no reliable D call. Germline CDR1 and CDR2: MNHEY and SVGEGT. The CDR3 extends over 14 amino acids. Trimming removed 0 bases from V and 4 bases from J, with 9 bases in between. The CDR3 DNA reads TGTGCCAGCAGTTACTCCGGACGGCCCTATGGCTACACCTTC. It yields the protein CASSYSGRPYGYTF.

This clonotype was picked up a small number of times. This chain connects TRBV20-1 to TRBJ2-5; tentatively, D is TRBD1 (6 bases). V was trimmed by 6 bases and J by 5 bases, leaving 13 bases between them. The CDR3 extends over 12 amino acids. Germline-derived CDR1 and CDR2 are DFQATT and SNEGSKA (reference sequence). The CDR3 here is CSARTATETQYF. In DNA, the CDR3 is TGCAGTGCAAGGACAGCGACGGAGACCCAGTACTTC.

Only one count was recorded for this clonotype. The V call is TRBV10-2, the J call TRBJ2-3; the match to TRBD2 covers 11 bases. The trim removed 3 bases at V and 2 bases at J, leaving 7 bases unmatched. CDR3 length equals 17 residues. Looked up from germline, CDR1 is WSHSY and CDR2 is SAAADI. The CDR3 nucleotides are TGCGCCAGCAGTGAAGGCGCTAGCGGGGGGCCCACAGATACGCAGTATTTT. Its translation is CASSEGASGGPTDTQYF.

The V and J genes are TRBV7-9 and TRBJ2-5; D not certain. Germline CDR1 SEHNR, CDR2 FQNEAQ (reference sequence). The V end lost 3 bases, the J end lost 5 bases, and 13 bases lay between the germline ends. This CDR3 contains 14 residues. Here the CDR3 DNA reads TGTGCCAGCAGCTTTCTGGTGCTGCGTGAGACCCAGTACTTC. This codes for CASSFLVLRETQYF.

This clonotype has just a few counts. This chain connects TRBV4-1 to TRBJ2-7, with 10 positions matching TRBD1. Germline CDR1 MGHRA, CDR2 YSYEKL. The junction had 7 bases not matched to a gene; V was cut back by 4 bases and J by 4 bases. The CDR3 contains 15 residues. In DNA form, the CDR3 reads TGCGCCAGCAGCCGAATACCGGGACAGGGGTACGAGCAGTACTTC. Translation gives CASSRIPGQGYEQYF.